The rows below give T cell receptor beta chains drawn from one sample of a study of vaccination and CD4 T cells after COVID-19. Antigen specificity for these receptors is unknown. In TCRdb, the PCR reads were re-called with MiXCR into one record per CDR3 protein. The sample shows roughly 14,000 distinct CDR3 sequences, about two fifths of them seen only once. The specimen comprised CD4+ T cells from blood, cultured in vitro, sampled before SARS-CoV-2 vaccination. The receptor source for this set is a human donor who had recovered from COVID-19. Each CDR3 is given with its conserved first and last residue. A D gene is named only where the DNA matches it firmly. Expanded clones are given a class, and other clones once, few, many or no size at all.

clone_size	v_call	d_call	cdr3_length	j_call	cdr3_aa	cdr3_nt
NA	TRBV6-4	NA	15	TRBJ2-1	CASSDSAASYNEQFF	TGTGCCAGCAGTGACTCTGCAGCTTCCTACAATGAGCAGTTCTTC
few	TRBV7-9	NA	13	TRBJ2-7	CASSLAGSGEQYF	TGTGCCAGCAGCTTAGCCGGGTCGGGAGAGCAGTACTTC
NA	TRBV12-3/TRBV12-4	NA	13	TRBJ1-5	CASSFRINQPQHF	TGTGCCAGCAGTTTTCGGATTAATCAGCCCCAGCATTTT
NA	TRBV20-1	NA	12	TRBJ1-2	CSAIDQGYGYTF	TGCAGTGCTATAGATCAGGGGTATGGCTACACCTTC
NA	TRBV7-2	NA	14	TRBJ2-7	CASSLGFQAYEQYF	TGTGCCAGCAGCTTAGGATTCCAAGCCTACGAGCAGTACTTC
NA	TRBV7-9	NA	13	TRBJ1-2	CASSATQGYGYTF	TGTGCCAGCAGCGCGACACAGGGCTATGGCTACACCTTC
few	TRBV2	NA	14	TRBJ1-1	CASMRNPGGTEAFF	TGTGCCAGCATGCGCAACCCGGGGGGGACTGAAGCTTTCTTT
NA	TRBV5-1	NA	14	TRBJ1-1	CASSSKTQNTEAFF	TGCGCCAGCAGCTCTAAGACGCAGAACACTGAAGCTTTCTTT
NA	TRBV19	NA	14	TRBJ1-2	CASSIVGGASGHTF	TGTGCCAGTAGTATTGTAGGGGGAGCGAGTGGCCACACCTTC
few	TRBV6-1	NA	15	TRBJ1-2	CASSVSSLISYGYTF	TGTGCCAGCAGTGTCAGCTCCCTTATTTCCTATGGCTACACCTTC
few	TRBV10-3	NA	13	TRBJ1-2	CAISRDGNYGYTF	TGTGCCATCAGTAGGGACGGTAACTATGGCTACACCTTC
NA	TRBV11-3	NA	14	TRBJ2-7	CASSLGGRPYEQYF	TGTGCCAGCAGCTTAGGGGGCAGGCCCTACGAGCAGTACTTC
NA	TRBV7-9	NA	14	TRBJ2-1	CASSLVGEGDEQFF	TGTGCCAGCAGCTTAGTTGGGGAAGGGGATGAGCAGTTCTTC
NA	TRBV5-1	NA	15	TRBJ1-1	CASSPGTPGTPEAFF	TGCGCCAGCAGCCCCGGGACCCCAGGGACCCCTGAAGCTTTCTTT
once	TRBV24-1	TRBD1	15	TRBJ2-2	CATSGGRQGAGELFF	TGTGCCACCAGTGGGGGCAGACAGGGGGCCGGGGAGCTGTTTTTT
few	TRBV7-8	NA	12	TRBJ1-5	CASGRGNQPQHF	TGTGCCAGCGGACGGGGCAATCAGCCCCAGCATTTT